The 3 T cell receptor beta chains listed next were all sequenced from one sample in a study of shared clonotypes between healthy human individuals. Some clones are missing from TCRdb's copy, which holds only in-frame ones; the method was immunoSEQ multiplex PCR. The sample contains about a million clones, approximately 76% of which appear only once. Sequenced: memory CD4+ T cells sorted from blood. The sample's subset: CD45RA-negative fraction. These receptors all come from a man aged 18 to 30 in good health.

The chain uses TRBV19 and TRBJ2-1; 10 bases fit TRBD2. The J segment lost 9 bases and the V segment lost 9 bases, leaving 8 bases of the junction unmatched. CDR3 length: 13 amino acids. Germline CDR1 reads LNHDA; CDR2 reads SQIVND (reference sequence). The CDR3 coding sequence is TGTGCCAGCTCAGCGGGGGGGCTTGGTGAGCAGTTCTTC. Its protein is CASSAGGLGEQFF.

In DNA, the CDR3 is TGTGCCATCACCGGACAGAGGGGAACAGATACGCAGTATTTT. This gives the protein CAITGQRGTDTQYF. J is TRBJ2-3 and V is TRBV10-3; D perhaps matches TRBD1 (6 bases). Deletions cut 7 bases from V and 3 bases from J, with 14 bases between. The CDR3 covers 14 residues. The germline V gene encodes CDR1 ENHRY and CDR2 SYGVKD.

The chain is built from TRBV14 and TRBJ2-2; 9 bases agree with TRBD2. With 1 base clipped from V and 6 bases from J, the junction kept 3 bases outside the gene matches. Germline V gives CDR1 SGHDN, CDR2 FVKESK. The CDR3 runs 15 residues. CDR3 sequence reads: CASSQVAGVSGELFF. In DNA, the CDR3 is TGTGCCAGCAGCCAAGTAGCGGGAGTTTCCGGGGAGCTGTTTTTT.